This T cell receptor beta chain is from a study of CD8 T cells in Susac syndrome (dated by TCRdb to between 2018 and 2021). Study-wide context: Whether CD8+ T cell activation and differentiation in Susac syndrome was antigen driven was tested using repertoire sequencing.

Peripheral blood CD8+ and CD4+ T cells from healthy donors, Susac syndrome patients and multiple sclerosis patients were profiled by high-throughput TCR beta sequencing. The healthy donors served as controls matched for age and sex. Bulk CD8+ and CD4+ T cells were purified magnetically by negative isolation, whereas CD8+ TEMRA cells were enriched by FACS. Blood was drawn into EDTA tubes, processed within 24 hours, and PBMCs were isolated by density gradient centrifugation. PBMCs intended for TCR sequencing were frozen in liquid nitrogen and were later thawed in a 37 degrees C water bath. The sorted or isolated CD4+, CD8+ and CD8+ TEMRA cells had a purity of 90% or higher. The V end gives up 4 bases and the J end 1 base, leaving 4 bases in the junction not matched to a gene. CDR1 and CDR2 (SGHRS, YFSETQ) derive from the germline V gene. The CDR3 holds 14 amino acids from the cysteine to the phenylalanine. The kept DNA is CDR3 alone, 42 bases in frame from the first base.

About this clonotype: What this receptor recognizes is not known. The record has no base qualities; no much larger clone is one base away.

RNA was extracted using the RNeasy kit, and roughly 0.45 to 1 ug of the RNA was reverse transcribed with random hexamers. The immunoSEQ multiplex PCR assay, covering 54 Vbeta and 13 Jbeta segments, was used to amplify TCR beta CDR3 regions. PCR amplification bias was corrected using a synthetic template baseline for primer optimization and computational correction. Concerning the study's data processing: Reads were annotated to V, D and J genes per IMGT and analyzed with immunoSEQ Analyzer, keeping only productive sequences. To calculate clonality, Shannon entropy was normalized by log2 of the number of productive unique sequences and then subtracted from one. Public and private clones were assessed among the 100 most prevalent clones of each patient and control. Susac-specific clones were defined as absent from healthy and MS cohorts, 850 to 1,300 published viral clones and other ImmuneACCESS disease sequences. Through fastp at Q25 and MiXCR, TCRdb rebuilt clones from the public reads, retaining in-frame beta chains. Entries are consolidated by CDR3 protein sequence, retaining the most common genes and DNA. TCRdb's processing, not the study's, gives the V and J calls here. Here the sample has 150,000 or so distinct CDR3 sequences; about 93% occur a single time. 0.14% of the sample belongs to the ten largest clones.

What the research found in general, with its limitations: The TCR sequencing and HLA analysis was acknowledged to have included a relatively small number of individuals.

In this chain, TRBV5-1 is recombined with TRBJ2-5; 7 bases in the middle match TRBD1. This TCR was recovered from a human donor in good health. Sequenced: CD4+ T cells from PBMCs. CDR3 region: CASSTGQTQETQYF. The DNA reads TGCGCCAGCAGCACGGGACAGACCCAAGAGACCCAGTACTTC.